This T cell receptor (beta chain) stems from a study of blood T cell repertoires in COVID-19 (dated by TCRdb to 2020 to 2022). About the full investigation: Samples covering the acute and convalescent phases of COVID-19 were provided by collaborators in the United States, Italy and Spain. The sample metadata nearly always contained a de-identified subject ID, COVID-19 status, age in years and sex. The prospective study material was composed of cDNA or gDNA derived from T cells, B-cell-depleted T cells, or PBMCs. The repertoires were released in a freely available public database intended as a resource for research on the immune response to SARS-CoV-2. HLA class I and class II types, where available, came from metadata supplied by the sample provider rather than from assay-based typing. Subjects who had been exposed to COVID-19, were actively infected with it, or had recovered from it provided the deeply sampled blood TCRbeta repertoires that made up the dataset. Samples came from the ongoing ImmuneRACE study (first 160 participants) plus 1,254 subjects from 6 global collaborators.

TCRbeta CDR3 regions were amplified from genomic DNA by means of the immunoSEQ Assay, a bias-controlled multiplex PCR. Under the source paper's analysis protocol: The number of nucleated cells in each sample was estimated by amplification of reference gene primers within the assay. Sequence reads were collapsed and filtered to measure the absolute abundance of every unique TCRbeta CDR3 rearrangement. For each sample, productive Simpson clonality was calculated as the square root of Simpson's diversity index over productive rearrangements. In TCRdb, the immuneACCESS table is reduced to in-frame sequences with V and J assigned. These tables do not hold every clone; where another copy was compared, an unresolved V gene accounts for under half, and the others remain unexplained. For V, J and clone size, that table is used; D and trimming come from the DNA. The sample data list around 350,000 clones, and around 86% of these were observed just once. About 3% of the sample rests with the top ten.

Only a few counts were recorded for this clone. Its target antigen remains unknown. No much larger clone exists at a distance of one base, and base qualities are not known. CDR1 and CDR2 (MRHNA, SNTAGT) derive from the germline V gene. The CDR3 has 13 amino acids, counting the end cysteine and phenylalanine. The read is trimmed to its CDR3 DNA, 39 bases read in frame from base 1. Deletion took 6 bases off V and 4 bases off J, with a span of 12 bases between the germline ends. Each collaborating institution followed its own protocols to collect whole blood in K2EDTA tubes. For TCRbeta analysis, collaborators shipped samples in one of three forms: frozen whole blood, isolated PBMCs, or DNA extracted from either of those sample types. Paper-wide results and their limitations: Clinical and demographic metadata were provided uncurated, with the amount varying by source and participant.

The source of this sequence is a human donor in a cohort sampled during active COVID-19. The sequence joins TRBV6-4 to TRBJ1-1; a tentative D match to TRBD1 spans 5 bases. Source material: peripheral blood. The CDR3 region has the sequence CASRETQGTEAFF. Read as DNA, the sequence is TGTGCCAGCAGGGAGACTCAGGGCACTGAAGCTTTCTTT.